Presented here are 17 T cell receptor beta chains from one specimen sequenced in a study of control samples from healthy donors and cancer patients. Sequencing was performed with immunoSEQ multiplex PCR; in TCRdb, only in-frame clones are kept and a portion is missing. The sample records around 100,000 clones, around nine tenths being singletons. Sequenced input: blood. The receptors come from a human donor in good health. The donor label of this sample is uncertain.

Of note for this clone: Other DNA sequences within the sample encode an identical CDR3. This CDR3 reads CASSLSGGLGEQYF. The CDR3 DNA reads as TGTGCCAGCAGCTTGTCGGGGGGTCTGGGCGAGCAGTACTTC. This chain joins TRBV5-5 and TRBJ2-7, with 7 positions matching TRBD2. V dropped 1 base and J dropped 6; count of bases not matched to a gene: 7. The germline gives CDR1 SGHKS, CDR2 YYEKEE (reference sequence). This CDR3 is 14 amino acids long.

The J gene is TRBJ1-4, the V gene TRBV3-1 (or the pseudogene TRBV3-2); D uncertain. Per germline, CDR1 LGHDT and CDR2 YNNKEL (reference sequence). Trimming took 4 bases from V and 8 from J, leaving 20 bases between them. The CDR3 contains 16 residues. The CDR3 reads CASSPSDWNVREKLFF. The CDR3 DNA sequence: TGTGCCAGCAGCCCATCCGACTGGAACGTTCGGGAAAAACTGTTTTTT.

This clone appeared a single time. The chain joins TRBV19 to TRBJ1-2; D is unresolved. From germline, CDR1 is LNHDA and CDR2 SQIVND (reference sequence). The CDR3 is 16 residues long. V lost 0 bases and J lost 4, with 15 bases in between. CDR3 amino acids: CASSIESPPGFYGYTF. In DNA form, the CDR3 reads TGTGCCAGTAGTATAGAGTCCCCCCCGGGGTTCTATGGCTACACCTTC.

The CDR3 region is CASSLEQTTEKLFF. In DNA, the CDR3 is TGCGCCAGCAGCTTGGAACAGACGACGGAAAAACTGTTTTTT. V gene TRBV5-1 combines with J gene TRBJ1-4; D unclear. Germline CDR1 SGHRS, CDR2 YFSETQ. This CDR3 is built from 14 residues. Trimming pared 0 bases from V and 8 bases from J, leaving 11 bases between.

The J gene is TRBJ1-6, the V gene TRBV18; TRBD1 aligns across 9 bases. J lost 6 bases, V lost 3 bases, and 9 bases had no gene match. The CDR3 has 17 amino acids. CDR1 KGHSH and CDR2 LQKENI come from the germline V gene. In nucleotides, the CDR3 is TGTGCCAGCTCACCGCCAAACAGGGGGCCGGGTAATTCACCCCTCCACTTT. Its translation is CASSPPNRGPGNSPLHF.

This clone occurred once. The rearrangement links TRBV28 to TRBJ1-2; TRBD1 matches at 9 bases. The J segment lost 2 bases and the V segment lost 6 bases, leaving 7 bases of the junction unmatched. The CDR3 runs to 15 residues. Looked up from germline, CDR1 is MDHEN and CDR2 is SYDVKM. This CDR3 is CASRPTGTGNYGYTF. The CDR3 DNA follows: TGTGCCAGCAGACCTACCGGGACAGGGAACTATGGCTACACCTTC.

The chain is built from TRBV6-5 and TRBJ2-7; TRBD1 matches 7 bases. CDR3 length equals 15 residues. With 5 bases clipped from V and 5 bases from J, the junction kept 12 bases outside the gene matches. Germline CDR1 and CDR2: MNHEY and SVGAGI. The CDR3 DNA follows: TGTGCCAGCAGTCATGACCCAAGACAGGGTGACGAGCAGTACGTC. This sequence encodes CASSHDPRQGDEQYV.

The rearrangement joins TRBV9 to TRBJ1-1, with a tentative D call TRBD1 (6 bases). This CDR3 spans 15 amino acids. V was pared by 3 bases and J by 4 bases, with 16 bases between. Per germline, CDR1 SGDLS and CDR2 YYNGEE. CDR3 sequence: CASSALTGGLTEAFF. The CDR3 DNA sequence: TGTGCCAGCAGCGCCCTGACAGGTGGTCTCACTGAAGCTTTCTTT. Looking up the rest from reference TRBV9 and TRBJ1-1 gives the full variable domain: DSGVTQTPKHLITATGQRVTLRCSPRSGDLSVYWYQQSLDQGLQFLIQYYNGEERAKGNILERFSAQQFPDLHSELNLSSLELGDSALYFCASSALTGGLTEAFFGQGTRLTVV.

The chain links TRBV18 to TRBJ1-1; D is perhaps TRBD1 (6 bases). Per the germline V gene, CDR1 is KGHSH and CDR2 is LQKENI. Trimming left V 1 base short and J 7 bases short, with 13 bases between. This CDR3 contains 14 residues. CDR3 loop: CASSPRPQGFEAFF. The CDR3 bases are TGTGCCAGCTCACCACGCCCCCAGGGGTTTGAAGCTTTCTTT.

The V call is TRBV7-9, the J call TRBJ1-1; TRBD1 is a possible D gene (5 bases). Between the trimmed V and J ends, which lost 1 base and 7 bases, there was a span of 16 bases. Germline V CDR1 and CDR2: SEHNR, FQNEAQ (reference sequence). This CDR3 has 15 amino acids. CDR3 nucleotide sequence: TGTGCCAGCAGCTTAGATATGGGCGGGGGTGTTGAAGCTTTCTTT. Encoded protein: CASSLDMGGGVEAFF.

As for this clone: Other DNA sequences within the sample encode an identical CDR3. The rearrangement joins TRBV18 to TRBJ1-5, with D perhaps matching TRBD1 (6 bases). The CDR3 covers 14 residues. The ends were cut back, 3 bases at V and 4 bases at J, with 10 bases in the middle. The germline V gene encodes CDR1 KGHSH and CDR2 LQKENI. This chain's CDR3 is CASSPGGGNQPQHF. The CDR3 DNA follows: TGTGCCAGCTCACCGGGAGGGGGGAATCAGCCCCAGCATTTT.

The CDR3 nucleotides read TGTGCCAGCAGCCCGGGACAGCTTGCAACTAATGAAAAACTGTTTTTT. Translation gives CASSPGQLATNEKLFF. The genes are TRBV5-6 and TRBJ1-4; 7 bases match TRBD1. V trimming: 4 bases; J trimming: 0 bases; junction bases outside the gene matches: 6. This CDR3 is 16 amino acids long. Germline loops: CDR1 SGHDT, CDR2 YYEEEE.

This sequence joins TRBV5-1 and TRBJ1-2; the match to TRBD1 covers 7 bases. The junction had 7 bases not matched to a gene; V was cut back by 4 bases and J by 7 bases. Germline loops: CDR1 SGHRS, CDR2 YFSETQ. The CDR3 totals 13 residues. CDR3 sequence: CASSETGYGGYTF. The CDR3 DNA reads TGCGCCAGCAGCGAGACAGGGTACGGTGGCTACACCTTC.

The chain joins TRBV19 to TRBJ1-5; D gene ambiguous. The CDR3 runs to 13 residues. Trimming shortened V by 3 bases and J by 3 bases, and 6 bases separated the two germline ends. Germline CDR1 LNHDA, CDR2 SQIVND (reference sequence). CDR3 sequence: CASSIWDNQPQHF. CDR3 nucleotides: TGTGCCAGTAGTATCTGGGACAATCAGCCCCAGCATTTT.

The V gene is TRBV6-5, the J gene TRBJ1-1; no firm D call. V lost 7 bases to trimming and J lost 4 bases, with 4 bases between them. The CDR3 consists of 10 residues. Per the germline V gene, CDR1 is MNHEY and CDR2 is SVGAGI. CDR3 region: CASIGTEAFF. The CDR3 DNA is TGTGCCAGCATCGGCACTGAAGCTTTCTTT.

The CDR3 nucleotides read TGTGCCATCAGCGAGGGGGGAGGCACTGAAGCTTTCTTT. Protein product: CAISEGGGTEAFF. The chain joins TRBV10-3 to TRBJ1-1, with a possible D match to TRBD1 (6 bases). The germline V gene has CDR1 ENHRY and CDR2 SYGVKD. V was shortened by 6 bases and J by 4 bases, with 12 bases between the two germline ends. This CDR3 contains 13 residues.

This clone was seen a single time. The CDR3 is CASSLAGSPLHF. Here the CDR3 DNA reads TGTGCCAGCAGTTTAGCGGGTTCACCCCTCCACTTT. The V gene is TRBV12-3 or TRBV12-4, the J gene TRBJ1-6; D is ambiguous. The V gene lost 0 bases and the J gene lost 9 bases, with 3 bases spanning the gap. The CDR3 is 12 amino acids.